This is a list of T cell receptor beta chains from one sample in a study of shared clonotypes between healthy human individuals. Here immunoSEQ multiplex PCR was the method, and the copy in TCRdb shows in-frame clones only, minus some. The sample shows around 550,000 clones, roughly 95% of them seen only once. Material: naive CD4+ T cells sorted from blood. The receptors originated from a woman in her 30s in good health. The CDR3 runs from the conserved cysteine through the conserved F or W. A D gene is named only where the DNA matches it firmly. Clone size is stated in some rows and not others, as once, few, many or a class when expanded.

j_gene	d_gene	abundance	v_gene	CDR3aa	CDR3nt
TRBJ2-1	TRBD2	-	TRBV19	CASSKLAGSSYNEQFF	TGTGCCAGTAGTAAATTAGCGGGGAGCTCCTACAATGAGCAGTTCTTC
TRBJ1-5	-	-	TRBV5-6	CASSLLGGDQPQHF	TGTGCCAGCAGCCTGCTTGGAGGGGATCAGCCCCAGCATTTT
TRBJ1-2	-	-	TRBV29-1	CSVDPQHYGYTF	TGCAGCGTTGATCCCCAACACTATGGCTACACCTTC
TRBJ1-1	-	-	TRBV7-2	CASSFEDTEAFF	TGTGCCAGCAGCTTTGAGGACACTGAAGCTTTCTTT
TRBJ2-7	TRBD2	-	TRBV4-2	CASSLGSTSGVYEQYF	TGTGCCAGCAGCTTGGGGTCGACTAGCGGGGTCTACGAGCAGTACTTC
TRBJ2-1	TRBD1	-	TRBV5-6	CASTPGQGIVNEQFF	TGTGCCAGCACTCCGGGACAGGGGATTGTCAATGAGCAGTTCTTC
TRBJ1-6	TRBD1	-	TRBV2	CASSEHGTGFSYSPLHF	TGTGCCAGCAGTGAACATGGGACAGGGTTTTCTTATTCACCCCTCCACTTT
TRBJ2-3	-	-	TRBV2	CASISSRVAPDTQYF	TGTGCCAGCATTTCTTCCAGGGTGGCCCCAGATACGCAGTATTTT
TRBJ2-1	TRBD2	-	TRBV6-5	CASRKGTSGLNEQFF	TGTGCCAGCAGGAAAGGGACTAGCGGACTTAATGAGCAGTTCTTC
TRBJ2-1	TRBD1	-	TRBV10-3	CAIRPGQGNEQFF	TGTGCCATCAGACCGGGACAGGGAAATGAGCAGTTCTTC
TRBJ2-7	-	-	TRBV7-7	CASSMVADRSSYEQYF	TGTGCCAGCAGCATGGTAGCGGACAGGAGTTCCTACGAGCAGTACTTC
TRBJ2-7	TRBD1	-	TRBV28	CASTIDRGIGEQYF	TGTGCCAGCACCATTGACAGGGGAATCGGCGAGCAGTACTTC
TRBJ2-7	TRBD2	-	TRBV6-4	CASKELSGRSSYEQYF	TGTGCCAGCAAGGAACTTAGCGGGCGCAGCTCCTACGAGCAGTACTTC
TRBJ2-7	TRBD1	-	TRBV18	CASSPPFPGGYEQYF	TGTGCCAGCTCACCACCTTTCCCAGGGGGCTACGAGCAGTACTTC
TRBJ2-5	-	-	TRBV7-3	CASSLGYHQETQYF	TGTGCCAGCAGCTTAGGCTACCACCAAGAGACCCAGTACTTC
TRBJ1-2	TRBD1	once	TRBV7-8	CASSSTAWTGNGYTF	TGTGCCAGCAGCTCGACCGCTTGGACAGGGAATGGCTACACCTTC
TRBJ1-4	-	-	TRBV28	CASSFNQGATNEKLFF	TGTGCCAGCAGTTTTAACCAGGGAGCAACTAATGAAAAACTGTTTTTT
TRBJ2-3	-	once	TRBV18	CASSVGTLDTQYF	TGTGCCAGCTCAGTGGGGACATTGGATACGCAGTATTTT
TRBJ1-2	-	-	TRBV28	CASSLTGRGYGYTF	TGTGCCAGCAGTTTAACGGGGAGGGGCTATGGCTACACCTTC
TRBJ2-7	TRBD2	-	TRBV28	CASSSIATSGSPYEQYF	TGTGCCAGCAGTTCTATCGCGACTAGCGGGAGCCCCTACGAGCAGTACTTC
TRBJ2-1	-	once	TRBV5-1	CASSLVSYADTYNEQFF	TGCGCCAGCAGCTTGGTTTCTTACGCAGATACGTACAATGAGCAGTTCTTC
TRBJ1-1	-	-	TRBV30	CAWSVNGAGAFF	TGTGCCTGGAGTGTAAACGGGGCCGGCGCTTTCTTT
TRBJ1-1	-	-	TRBV6-5	CASRRFAEAFF	TGTGCCAGCAGGAGGTTCGCTGAAGCTTTCTTT
TRBJ2-1	-	-	TRBV5-1	CASSLAGSYNEQFF	TGCGCCAGCAGCTTGGCCGGGTCCTACAATGAGCAGTTCTTC
TRBJ1-1	TRBD1	-	TRBV19	CASSTGTGRVNTEAFF	TGTGCCAGTAGTACGGGGACAGGGAGGGTGAACACTGAAGCTTTCTTT
TRBJ1-2	-	-	TRBV28	CASSLAPEGNYGYTF	TGTGCCAGCAGTCTAGCCCCAGAAGGGAACTATGGCTACACCTTC
TRBJ2-1	TRBD2	once	TRBV29-1	CSVKTLAGFNEQFF	TGCAGCGTAAAAACTCTAGCGGGTTTTAATGAGCAGTTCTTC
TRBJ2-3	-	-	TRBV7-2	CASSLSGQRTAAGYF	TGTGCCAGCAGCTTATCTGGACAGCGGACCGCGGCTGGGTATTTT
TRBJ1-1	-	-	TRBV2	CASSGTANTEAFF	TGTGCCAGCAGTGGAACGGCGAACACTGAAGCTTTCTTT
TRBJ1-1	-	once	TRBV28	CASSFPLGNTEAFF	TGTGCCAGCAGTTTCCCGCTGGGGAACACTGAAGCTTTCTTT
TRBJ2-7	TRBD2	-	TRBV11-2	CASRTSESYEQYF	TGTGCCAGCAGGACTAGCGAATCCTACGAGCAGTACTTC
TRBJ2-3	-	-	TRBV15	CATSRQGRSDTQYF	TGTGCCACCAGCAGACAGGGGCGGTCAGATACGCAGTATTTT
TRBJ2-7	-	-	TRBV4-1	CASSQEGTPISEQYF	TGCGCCAGCAGCCAAGAAGGGACCCCCATCTCCGAGCAGTACTTC
TRBJ2-1	-	-	TRBV11-2	CASSLRDGGYNEQFF	TGTGCCAGCAGCCTCCGGGACGGGGGCTACAATGAGCAGTTCTTC
TRBJ2-2	-	-	TRBV2	CASSGRDAPGELFF	TGTGCCAGCAGCGGAAGGGACGCCCCCGGGGAGCTGTTTTTT
TRBJ2-7	-	-	TRBV7-9	CATQRGEGVVSEQYF	TGTGCCACCCAGCGTGGTGAGGGAGTAGTGAGCGAGCAGTACTTC
TRBJ2-3	-	-	TRBV6-5	CASSRKGGAADTQYF	TGTGCCAGCAGCCGAAAGGGGGGGGCAGCAGATACGCAGTATTTT
TRBJ1-5	-	-	TRBV5-5	CASSFVEGSYQPQHF	TGTGCCAGCAGCTTCGTTGAGGGATCCTATCAGCCCCAGCATTTT
TRBJ1-2	TRBD1	-	TRBV30	CACETGKGYGYTF	TGTGCCTGCGAGACAGGGAAGGGCTATGGCTACACCTTC
TRBJ2-7	-	-	TRBV5-1	CASSLGWDSYEQYF	TGCGCCAGCAGCTTGGGGTGGGACTCCTACGAGCAGTACTTC
TRBJ1-5	-	-	TRBV5-1	CASSSGNNQPQHF	TGCGCCAGCAGCTCAGGAAATAATCAGCCCCAGCATTTT
TRBJ2-1	-	once	TRBV28	CASSHLGSNEQFF	TGTGCCAGCAGCCATCTAGGATCCAATGAGCAGTTCTTC
TRBJ2-7	TRBD2	-	TRBV11-2	CARGAGGNYEQYF	TGTGCCCGCGGGGCGGGAGGGAACTACGAGCAGTACTTC
TRBJ1-5	-	-	TRBV27	CASSFTGGNQPQHF	TGTGCCAGCAGTTTCACGGGGGGGAACCAGCCCCAGCATTTT
TRBJ1-2	TRBD1	-	TRBV19	CASSMTGVNYGYTF	TGTGCCAGTAGTATGACAGGGGTTAACTATGGCTACACCTTC
TRBJ1-1	-	once	TRBV5-1	CASSLGTENTEAFF	TGCGCCAGCAGCTTGGGGACGGAGAACACTGAAGCTTTCTTT
TRBJ2-1	TRBD1	-	TRBV11-2	CASSMGQYNEQFF	TGTGCCAGCAGCATGGGACAGTACAATGAGCAGTTCTTC
TRBJ2-1	-	-	TRBV25-1	CASSEYLAYNEQFF	TGTGCCAGCAGTGAATACCTAGCCTACAATGAGCAGTTCTTC
TRBJ2-3	-	-	TRBV28	CASSNLWGSTDTQYF	TGTGCCAGCAGTAATTTATGGGGGAGCACAGATACGCAGTATTTT
TRBJ2-1	-	-	TRBV19	CASRISVGSYEQFF	TGTGCCAGTAGGATATCCGTCGGGAGTTATGAGCAGTTCTTC
TRBJ2-1	-	-	TRBV19	CASSILEGSDNEQFF	TGTGCCAGTAGTATCCTAGAGGGCTCGGACAATGAGCAGTTCTTC
TRBJ2-7	TRBD1	-	TRBV6-6	CASSYSGQNYEQYF	TGTGCCAGCAGTTACTCGGGACAGAACTACGAGCAGTACTTC
TRBJ1-1	-	-	TRBV27	CASSFDPLNRDNTEAFF	TGTGCCAGCAGTTTTGACCCGTTGAACAGGGATAACACTGAAGCTTTCTTT
TRBJ2-5	TRBD2	-	TRBV10-3	CAIRSGTSAQETQYF	TGTGCCATCAGGTCCGGGACTAGCGCCCAAGAGACCCAGTACTTC
TRBJ1-1	-	-	TRBV28	CASSLGTTGTPEAFF	TGTGCCAGCAGTTTAGGGACCACAGGGACTCCGGAAGCTTTCTTT
TRBJ2-1	TRBD2	-	TRBV27	CASRSGRGSYNEQFF	TGTGCCAGCAGATCCGGGAGGGGTTCCTACAATGAGCAGTTCTTC
TRBJ2-7	-	-	TRBV11-3	CASSRGTAGVEQYF	TGTGCCAGCAGCCGAGGGACGGCTGGGGTCGAGCAGTACTTC
TRBJ2-7	-	-	TRBV14	CASSQSPTSYEQYF	TGTGCCAGCAGCCAATCTCCTACCTCCTACGAGCAGTACTTC
TRBJ2-7	TRBD2	-	TRBV5-1	CASSLVSGRPYEQYF	TGCGCCAGCAGCTTGGTTAGCGGGAGGCCCTACGAGCAGTACTTC